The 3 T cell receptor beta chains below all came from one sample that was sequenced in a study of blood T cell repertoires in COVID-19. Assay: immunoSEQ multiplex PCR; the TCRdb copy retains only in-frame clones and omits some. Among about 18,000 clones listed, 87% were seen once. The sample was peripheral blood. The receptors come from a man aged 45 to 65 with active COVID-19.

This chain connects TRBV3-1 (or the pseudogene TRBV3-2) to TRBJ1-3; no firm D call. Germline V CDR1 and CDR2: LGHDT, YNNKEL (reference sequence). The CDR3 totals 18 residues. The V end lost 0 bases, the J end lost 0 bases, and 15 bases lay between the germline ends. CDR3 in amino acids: CASSQDPPGESSGNTIYF. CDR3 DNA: TGTGCCAGCAGCCAAGATCCCCCCGGAGAGAGCTCTGGAAACACCATATATTTT.

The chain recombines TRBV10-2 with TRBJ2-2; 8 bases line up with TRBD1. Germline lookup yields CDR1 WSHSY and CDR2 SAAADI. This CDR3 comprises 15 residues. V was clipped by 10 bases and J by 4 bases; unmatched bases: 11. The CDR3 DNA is TGCGCCATCCAACGACAGGGGATCGGCACCGGGGAGCTGTTTTTT. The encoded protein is CAIQRQGIGTGELFF.

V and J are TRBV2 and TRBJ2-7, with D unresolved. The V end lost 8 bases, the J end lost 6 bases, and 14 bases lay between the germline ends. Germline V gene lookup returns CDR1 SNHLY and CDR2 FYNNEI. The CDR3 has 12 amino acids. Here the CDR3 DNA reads TGTGCCAGCTGTTCCAGAGCGTCCGAGCAGTACTTC. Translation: CASCSRASEQYF. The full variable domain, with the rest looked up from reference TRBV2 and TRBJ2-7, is EPEVTQTPSHQVTQMGQEVILRCVPISNHLYFYWYRQILGQKVEFLVSFYNNEISEKSEIFDDQFSVERPDGSNFTLKIRSTKLEDSAMYFCASCSRASEQYFGPGTRLTVT.